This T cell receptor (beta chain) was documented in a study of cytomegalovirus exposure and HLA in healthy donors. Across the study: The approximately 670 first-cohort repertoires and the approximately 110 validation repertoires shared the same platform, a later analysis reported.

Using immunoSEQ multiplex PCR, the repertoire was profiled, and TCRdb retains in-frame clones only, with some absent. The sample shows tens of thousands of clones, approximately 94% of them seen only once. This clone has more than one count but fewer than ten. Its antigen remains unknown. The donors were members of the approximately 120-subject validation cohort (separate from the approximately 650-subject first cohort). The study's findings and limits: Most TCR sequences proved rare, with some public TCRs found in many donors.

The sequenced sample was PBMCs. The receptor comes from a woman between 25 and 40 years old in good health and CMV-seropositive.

The CDR3 nucleotides read TGTGCCAGCAGTCCTACAGGATACTATGGCTACACCTTC. It encodes CASSPTGYYGYTF. V and J are TRBV27 and TRBJ1-2; possible D gene TRBD1, 5 bases. The CDR3 is 13 amino acids. CDR1 MNHEY and CDR2 SMNVEV come from the germline V gene (reference sequence). V was cut by 5 bases and J by 3 bases, with 10 bases left in between.